These 32 T cell receptor beta chains were all obtained from the same sample, sequenced in a study of T cell repertoires in cytomegalovirus infection. TCRdb re-derived calls from the reads in MiXCR, one entry per CDR3 protein. Of 60,000 to 75,000 distinct CDR3 sequences in the sample, about 4.2% were seen once. The material sequenced was PBMCs. The receptors stem from a human donor in good health (CMV status not recorded). Some clones in this sample may be carry-over from other donors' samples.

Many counts were recorded for this clonotype. The V and J genes are TRBV7-2 and TRBJ2-1; D unclear. V dropped 1 base and J dropped 7 bases, with 5 bases sitting between them. CDR3 length equals 12 residues. Looked up from germline, CDR1 is SGHTA and CDR2 is FQGNSA. The CDR3, as DNA: TGTGCCAGCAGCTTAGATAGAAATGAGCAGTTCTTC. It translates to CASSLDRNEQFF.

This clonotype was recorded at least ten times. The chain employs TRBV24-1 and TRBJ2-2, with 8 bases lining up with TRBD2. The trim removed 5 bases at V and 5 bases at J, leaving 12 bases unmatched. Germline V lookup: CDR1 KGHDR, CDR2 SFDVKD. CDR3 size: 17 residues. CDR3 nucleotides: TGTGCCACCAGTGCCTTCACAGCGGGGGTTATGACCGGGGAGCTGTTTTTT. Protein: CATSAFTAGVMTGELFF.

This clonotype appeared many times. This sequence joins TRBV7-2 and TRBJ2-7; 9 bases align to TRBD2. The CDR3 spans 16 residues. The ends lost 0 bases at V and 2 bases at J; junction bases unmatched: 5. The V gene's germline CDR1 is SGHTA and CDR2 FQGNSA. The DNA for the CDR3 is TGTGCCAGCAGCTTAGCTTTCCGCGGGGGGGCCTACGAGCAGTACTTC. Its protein is CASSLAFRGGAYEQYF.

This clonotype has only one observation. A much larger clonotype is one base distant, so this may be a read error. The CDR3 reads CASALGEGNTLYF. The CDR3 DNA is TGTGCGAGCGCCCTGGGGGAAGGAAACACCCTATATTTT. This sequence joins TRBV7-6 and TRBJ1-3; perhaps TRBD1 as D (5 bases). Germline-derived CDR1 and CDR2 are SGHVS and FNYEAQ. This CDR3 has 13 residues. Full variable domain (remainder filled in from reference TRBV7-6 and TRBJ1-3): GAGVSQSPRYKVTKRGQDVALRCDPISGHVSLYWYRQALGQGPEFLTYFNYEAQQDKSGLPNDRFSAERPEGSISTLTIQRTEQRDSAMYRCASALGEGNTLYFGEGSWLTVV.

The J gene is TRBJ2-2, the V gene TRBV6-5, with D unclear. V lost 4 bases and J lost 0, with 18 bases in between. Per the germline V gene, CDR1 is MNHEY and CDR2 is SVGAGI. This CDR3 has 18 amino acids. The CDR3 DNA follows: TGTGCCAGCAGTTCGATCGATGGGCTAGTGGCGAACACCGGGGAGCTGTTTTTT. It codes for CASSSIDGLVANTGELFF.

The chain employs TRBV7-3 and TRBJ2-2; 8 nucleotides align to TRBD2. After removal of 1 base from V and 6 bases from J, the junction contained 4 bases not matched to a gene. Per germline, CDR1 SGHTA and CDR2 FQGTGA. The CDR3 totals 15 residues. In DNA, the CDR3 is TGTGCCAGCAGCTTAATAGCGGGACAAGCCGGGGAGCTGTTTTTT. It specifies CASSLIAGQAGELFF.

This clonotype was recorded many times. The rearrangement links TRBV4-1 to TRBJ1-1; 8 nucleotides match TRBD1. The CDR3 has 13 residues. The trim removed 3 bases at V and 10 bases at J, leaving 7 bases unmatched. Germline V lookup: CDR1 MGHRA, CDR2 YSYEKL. CDR3 residues: CASSQGQAVGAFF. CDR3 nucleotide sequence: TGCGCCAGCAGCCAGGGACAGGCTGTGGGAGCTTTCTTT.

This clonotype was counted at least ten times. The chain uses TRBV6-2 or TRBV6-3 and TRBJ2-3; maybe TRBD2 (6 bases). Trimming took 0 bases from V and 2 from J, leaving 12 bases between them. Germline V CDR1 and CDR2: MNHEY, SVGEGT. This CDR3 region has 16 residues. CDR3 region: CASSYSPGLITDTQYF. In nucleotides, the CDR3 is TGTGCCAGCAGTTACTCTCCGGGACTTATCACAGATACGCAGTATTTT.

This clonotype was observed many times. The CDR3 spells CASSWTSGRIYEQYF. Here the CDR3 DNA reads TGCGCCAGCAGCTGGACTAGCGGGAGAATCTACGAGCAGTACTTC. The J gene is TRBJ2-7, the V gene TRBV5-1, with 13 bases lining up with TRBD2. The V gene's germline CDR1 is SGHRS and CDR2 YFSETQ. The CDR3 loop spans 15 amino acids. V dropped 3 bases and J dropped 3; count of bases not matched to a gene: 3.

This clonotype was recorded many times. This chain uses TRBV5-1 with TRBJ2-1; D possibly corresponds to TRBD1 (6 bases). V lost 4 bases and J 6 bases, leaving 17 bases between the germline ends. Germline CDR1 is SGHRS and CDR2 is YFSETQ. CDR3 length: 15 residues. The CDR3 nucleotides are TGCGCCAGCAGCCCACAACAGGGTTCTAGCAATGAGCAGTTCTTC. It is translated as CASSPQQGSSNEQFF.

This clonotype was seen ten or more times. This chain links TRBV10-3 with TRBJ1-2, with D possibly TRBD1 on 5 matching bases. The germline CDR1 and CDR2 sequences are ENHRY and SYGVKD. The CDR3 sequence is 14 residues long. The V gene lost 3 bases and the J gene lost 8 bases, with 16 bases spanning the gap. The CDR3 reads CAISEGPGRRGYTF. The CDR3 region has the DNA TGTGCCATCAGTGAAGGCCCAGGGCGGCGCGGCTACACCTTC.

This clonotype was seen repeatedly, ten times or more. The chain uses TRBV7-8 and TRBJ1-1, with D possibly being TRBD1 (5 bases). Germline V gene data show CDR1 as SGHVS and CDR2 as FQNEAQ. V gave up 5 bases and J gave up 1 base, with 14 bases separating them. The CDR3 totals 15 residues. The CDR3 reads CASSMLPGQNTEAFF. The CDR3 DNA reads TGTGCCAGCAGCATGCTACCCGGACAGAACACTGAAGCTTTCTTT.

This clonotype was observed at least ten times. The V gene is TRBV12-3 or TRBV12-4, the J gene TRBJ2-1; D gene unclear. V was cut by 4 bases and J by 2 bases, with 15 bases left in between. The CDR3 sequence is 16 residues long. In nucleotides, the CDR3 is TGTGCCAGCAGTTACCTGGCACACAACCCCTACAATGAGCAGTTCTTC. Protein product: CASSYLAHNPYNEQFF.

The sample holds many counts of this clonotype. The chain has TRBV2 and TRBJ2-1; 11 bases line up with TRBD2. The trim removed 6 bases at V and 9 bases at J, leaving 4 bases unmatched. In germline, CDR1 is SNHLY, CDR2 FYNNEI. This CDR3 has 13 amino acids. As DNA, the CDR3 is TGTGCCAGCAGCATACTAGCGGGGGTTGAGCAGTTCTTC. Translating gives CASSILAGVEQFF.

In this sample, this clonotype turned up many times. The chain employs TRBV7-2 and TRBJ2-1; TRBD2 agrees at 7 bases. The trim removed 4 bases at V and 5 bases at J, leaving 11 bases unmatched. The length of the CDR3 is 16 residues. Germline assignment: CDR1 SGHTA and CDR2 FQGNSA. CDR3 residues: CASSSRGGLGNNEQFF. In DNA, the CDR3 is TGTGCCAGCAGCTCCCGGGGAGGGCTAGGCAACAATGAGCAGTTCTTC.

In its sample, this clonotype was seen many times. This rearrangement joins TRBV7-8 to TRBJ2-1; possibly TRBD1 for D (5 bases). Germline V gene data show CDR1 as SGHVS and CDR2 as FQNEAQ. V was trimmed by 2 bases and J by 0 bases, leaving 8 bases between them. The CDR3 runs 15 residues. CDR3 DNA: TGTGCCAGCAGCTTACGACAGAGCTCCTACAATGAGCAGTTCTTC. As protein: CASSLRQSSYNEQFF.

Many counts were recorded for this clonotype. The CDR3 DNA sequence: TGTGCCAGCAGCGTCGGAGTTAATGAAAAACTGTTTTTT. This codes for CASSVGVNEKLFF. This sequence joins TRBV7-2 and TRBJ1-4, with D unclear. V was pared by 5 bases and J by 4 bases, with 8 bases between. CDR3 length: 13 amino acids. From germline, CDR1 is SGHTA and CDR2 FQGNSA. The variable domain in full, with the rest retrieved from reference TRBV7-2 and TRBJ1-4, is GAGVSQSPSNKVTEKGKDVELRCDPISGHTALYWYRQSLGQGLEFLIYFQGNSAPDKSGLPSDRFSAERTGGSVSTLTIQRTQQEDSAVYLCASSVGVNEKLFFGSGTQLSVL.

The chain is built from TRBV7-2 and TRBJ2-5; D possibly corresponds to TRBD2 (6 bases). CDR1 is SGHTA and CDR2 is FQGNSA in the germline V gene. This CDR3 is built from 13 residues. V lost 5 bases to trimming and J lost 5 bases, with 12 bases between them. In DNA, the CDR3 is TGTGCCAGCAGCGACGAGACTAGGGAGACCCAGTACTTC. Encoded protein: CASSDETRETQYF.

The gene calls are TRBV7-2 and TRBJ2-7; 8 bases align to TRBD2. V shed 1 base and J 2 bases; nucleotides not matched to a gene: 4. The CDR3 extends over 15 amino acids. The germline CDR1 and CDR2 sequences are SGHTA and FQGNSA. In DNA form, the CDR3 reads TGTGCCAGCAGCTTAGGCGTAGCGGGAACCTACGAGCAGTACTTC. Translating gives CASSLGVAGTYEQYF.

This clonotype appeared many times. The chain carries TRBV6-2 or TRBV6-3 and TRBJ1-5; D remains ambiguous. CDR1 MNHEY and CDR2 SVGEGT come from the germline V gene. The V end was cut by 2 bases, the J end by 0 bases, with 8 bases between. The CDR3 covers 15 residues. The CDR3 DNA sequence: TGTGCCAGCAGTTACCAAGACCATAGCAATCAGCCCCAGCATTTT. Translation gives CASSYQDHSNQPQHF.

This clonotype was seen many times. The rearrangement joins TRBV7-9 to TRBJ1-1; D is uncertain. The CDR3 extends over 12 amino acids. Per germline, CDR1 SEHNR and CDR2 FQNEAQ (reference sequence). The V and J ends lost 6 bases and 0 bases respectively, with 5 bases between them. The CDR3 region is CASRILNTEAFF. The CDR3 DNA is TGTGCCAGCAGGATACTGAACACTGAAGCTTTCTTT.

The table lists this clonotype with many counts. This chain uses TRBV7-8 with TRBJ2-3; no reliable D call. This CDR3 comprises 15 residues. Between the trimmed V and J ends, which lost 2 bases and 6 bases, there was a span of 15 bases. The germline V gene has CDR1 SGHVS and CDR2 FQNEAQ. CDR3 in DNA: TGTGCCAGCAGCTTAAAGTGGGTCCAGAGGGATACGCAGTATTTT. Its translation is CASSLKWVQRDTQYF.

This clonotype was counted at least ten times. This chain links TRBV7-3 with TRBJ1-1; no clear D. This CDR3 comprises 13 residues. Trimming removed 5 bases at V and 0 bases at J, with 7 bases between. Germline CDR1 is SGHTA and CDR2 is FQGTGA. The DNA for the CDR3 is TGTGCCAGCAGCCTTCATATGAACACTGAAGCTTTCTTT. This gives the protein CASSLHMNTEAFF. Full variable domain (missing parts from reference TRBV7-3 and TRBJ1-1): GAGVSQTPSNKVTEKGKYVELRCDPISGHTALYWYRQSLGQGPEFLIYFQGTGAADDSGLPNDRFFAVRPEGSVSTLKIQRTERGDSAVYLCASSLHMNTEAFFGQGTRLTVV.

This clonotype was seen ten or more times. The chain employs TRBV12-3 or TRBV12-4 and TRBJ2-3; no reliable D call. V shed 3 bases and J shed 2 bases, with 9 bases lying between them. This CDR3 has 14 residues. CDR3 DNA: TGTGCCAGCAGTTTCTCCTCTCCCACAGATACGCAGTATTTT. Its protein product is CASSFSSPTDTQYF.

V gene TRBV7-2 combines with J gene TRBJ2-1, with D perhaps TRBD2 (7 bases). This CDR3 has 14 amino acids. Per germline, CDR1 SGHTA and CDR2 FQGNSA. V was shortened by 6 bases and J by 9 bases, with 18 bases between the two germline ends. The CDR3 sequence: CASSVRGGQAEQFF. CDR3 sequence (DNA): TGTGCCAGCAGTGTGAGGGGGGGCCAGGCTGAGCAGTTCTTC.

At least ten counts were recorded for this clonotype. The rearrangement links TRBV7-2 to TRBJ2-5; TRBD2 might be the D (6 bases). Germline V lookup: CDR1 SGHTA, CDR2 FQGNSA. The CDR3 consists of 12 residues. V lost 3 bases, J lost 4 bases, and 6 bases lay in between. The CDR3 DNA follows: TGTGCCAGCAGCTTCGGGAGAGAGACCCAGTACTTC. Amino acid sequence: CASSFGRETQYF.

This clonotype was detected ten times or more. The chain uses TRBV7-2 and TRBJ2-3; 7 nucleotides align to TRBD2. The V gene end was trimmed by 0 bases and the J gene end by 7 bases; junction bases not matched to a gene: 13. CDR1 is SGHTA, CDR2 FQGNSA, per germline. The CDR3 covers 17 residues. The CDR3 region is CASSLAGGRSGMNTQYF. CDR3 DNA sequence: TGTGCCAGCAGCTTAGCGGGAGGGAGGAGCGGGATGAATACGCAGTATTTT.

As to this clonotype: Possible read error: a much larger clone is one base away. The genes are TRBV5-1 and TRBJ2-7, with TRBD1 as a possible D gene (8 bases). The CDR3 extends over 14 amino acids. Germline-derived CDR1 and CDR2 are SGHRS and YFSETQ. The V and J ends lost 7 bases and 1 base respectively, with 15 bases between them. This CDR3 is CASGAGDRSYEQYF. The CDR3 DNA reads TGCGCCAGCGGCGCGGGGGACAGGTCCTACGAGCAGTACTTC.

This clonotype was counted at least ten times. The rearrangement joins TRBV7-2 to TRBJ1-5, with 10 bases matching TRBD1. V was clipped by 5 bases and J by 4 bases; unmatched bases: 2. There are 14 residues in the CDR3. Germline lookup yields CDR1 SGHTA and CDR2 FQGNSA. The CDR3 nucleotides read TGTGCCAGCAGCCGGACAGGGGGAAATCAGCCCCAGCATTTT. The encoded protein is CASSRTGGNQPQHF.

This clonotype was counted at least ten times. This sequence joins TRBV7-4 and TRBJ1-1; D unresolved. The V gene's germline CDR1 is SGHVT and CDR2 SQSDAQ. The CDR3 loop spans 11 amino acids. V shed 3 bases and J shed 7 bases, with 6 bases lying between them. CDR3 sequence: CASSFKGEAFF. In nucleotides, the CDR3 is TGTGCCAGCAGCTTTAAGGGTGAAGCTTTCTTT.

This clonotype was recorded at least ten times. The rearrangement uses TRBV4-1 and TRBJ1-2; D is undetermined. The CDR3 has 12 amino acids. In germline, CDR1 is MGHRA, CDR2 YSYEKL. V shed 3 bases and J shed 3 bases, with 5 bases lying between them. The CDR3 here is CASSQQHYGYTF. DNA for the CDR3: TGCGCCAGCAGCCAGCAGCACTATGGCTACACCTTC.

This clonotype has ten or more counts. The chain combines TRBV14 with TRBJ1-4; possibly TRBD1 for D (5 bases). The CDR3 has 14 residues. V dropped 1 base and J dropped 10 bases, with 13 bases sitting between them. Per germline, CDR1 SGHDN and CDR2 FVKESK. This chain's CDR3 is CASSQGQGRSKLFF. The CDR3 DNA reads as TGTGCCAGCAGCCAAGGGCAGGGAAGATCAAAACTGTTTTTT.